The 21 T cell receptor beta chains below come from one sample, sequenced in a study of monozygotic twins with cystic fibrosis. Profiled with immunoSEQ multiplex PCR; TCRdb holds only in-frame clones, not every one. This sample has tens of thousands of clones, with around 96% found just once. Sequenced: blood. The receptors were gathered from a girl aged 2 to 10 with cystic fibrosis.

The CDR3 region has the DNA TGTGCCAGCAGCTTAGTCGGCGGGAGTCGCCCAGATACGCAGTATTTT. The encoded protein is CASSLVGGSRPDTQYF. The chain carries TRBV7-2 and TRBJ2-3; 7 bases agree with TRBD2. V gave up 1 base and J gave up 4 bases; unmatched junction bases: 8. The CDR3 is made up of 16 amino acids. Per germline, CDR1 SGHTA and CDR2 FQGNSA.

This rearrangement joins TRBV18 to TRBJ2-7; tentatively, D is TRBD2 (6 bases). Germline-derived CDR1 and CDR2 are KGHSH and LQKENI. The CDR3 runs 13 residues. V lost 3 bases to trimming and J lost 5 bases, with 11 bases between them. The CDR3: CASSPSTSDEQYF. The CDR3 DNA is TGTGCCAGCTCACCTTCGACTAGTGACGAGCAGTACTTC.

The chain has TRBV6-1 and TRBJ2-7, with TRBD1 as a possible D gene (5 bases). Germline CDR1 is MNHNS and CDR2 is SASEGT. Trimming cost V 4 bases and J 6 bases, with 19 bases left between them. CDR3 size: 15 residues. The CDR3 sequence: CASSVLTGTAREQYF. CDR3 in DNA: TGTGCCAGCAGTGTCCTAACAGGTACCGCTCGCGAGCAGTACTTC.

The gene calls are TRBV5-6 and TRBJ1-5; D is possibly TRBD1 (6 bases). Germline CDR1 reads SGHDT; CDR2 reads YYEEEE. The CDR3 consists of 14 residues. Trimming left V 3 bases short and J 4 bases short, with 11 bases between. The CDR3 loop reads CASSSGQSNQPQHF. The CDR3 DNA follows: TGTGCCAGCAGCTCCGGACAGTCAAATCAGCCCCAGCATTTT.

The genes are TRBV9 and TRBJ2-6, with 7 bases identical to TRBD1. Germline V gene data show CDR1 as SGDLS and CDR2 as YYNGEE. CDR3 length: 16 residues. V was pared by 1 base and J by 13 bases, with 14 bases of the junction left unmatched. The CDR3 spells CASSVNNRDSTGVLTF. The CDR3, as DNA: TGTGCCAGCAGCGTAAACAACCGGGACAGCACAGGGGTCCTGACTTTC.

V and J are TRBV7-9 and TRBJ2-3, with a possible D match to TRBD2 (6 bases). V was clipped by 4 bases and J by 6 bases, with 17 bases between them. CDR3 length: 15 residues. Germline loops: CDR1 SEHNR, CDR2 FQNEAQ (reference sequence). This chain's CDR3 is CASSSLRGFLDTQYF. CDR3 DNA sequence: TGTGCCAGCAGCTCCCTTCGGGGGTTTCTTGATACGCAGTATTTT.

The rearrangement links TRBV10-3 to TRBJ2-3; tentative D call: TRBD2 (6 bases). There are 17 residues in the CDR3. Trimming took off 6 bases at V and 0 bases at J, with 19 bases between the two ends. Germline assignment: CDR1 ENHRY and CDR2 SYGVKD. In DNA, the CDR3 is TGTGCCATCAGCCTGCGGGGAAATGACCTTAGCACAGATACGCAGTATTTT. Protein: CAISLRGNDLSTDTQYF.

The V call is TRBV11-2, the J call TRBJ1-1; D is undetermined. Germline values: CDR1 SGHAT, CDR2 FQNNGV. CDR3 length: 12 amino acids. V lost 1 base, J lost 12 bases, and 12 bases lay in between. The CDR3 bases are TGTGCCAGCAGCTTAGTCTTGCAGGAGACTTTCTTT. Translating gives CASSLVLQETFF.

The chain couples TRBV12-5 to TRBJ2-6; tentatively, D is TRBD1 or TRBD2 (5 bases each). This CDR3 spans 19 amino acids. Trimming removed 6 bases at V and 0 bases at J, with 21 bases between. The V gene's germline CDR1 is LGHNT and CDR2 FRNRAP. The CDR3 nucleotides read TGTGCTAGTGGAATGGCGGCCGGGGCGTCGATCTCTGGGGCCAACGTCCTGACTTTC. Protein product: CASGMAAGASISGANVLTF.

This sequence joins TRBV29-1 and TRBJ2-2; TRBD1 aligns across 7 bases. The V segment lost 7 bases and the J segment 5 bases; nucleotides outside the gene matches: 7. This CDR3 has 13 amino acids. Germline V gene lookup returns CDR1 SQVTM and CDR2 ANQGSEA. CDR3 protein: CSAGTVLTGELFF. Here the CDR3 DNA reads TGCAGCGCCGGGACAGTTTTAACCGGGGAGCTGTTTTTT.

The CDR3 loop is CASRQGSSGNTIYF. In DNA, the CDR3 is TGTGCCAGCAGGCAAGGGAGCTCTGGAAACACCATATATTTT. The V call is TRBV9, the J call TRBJ1-3; D unresolved. V lost 5 bases, J lost 0 bases, and 9 bases lay in between. The germline gives CDR1 SGDLS, CDR2 YYNGEE. The CDR3 extends over 14 amino acids.

The V gene is TRBV27, the J gene TRBJ1-2; D might be TRBD1 (5 bases). CDR3 length equals 19 residues. Germline CDR1 is MNHEY and CDR2 is SMNVEV (reference sequence). V was cut by 0 bases and J by 8 bases, with 28 bases left in between. The CDR3 loop reads CASSLSRLGPLNLARGYTF. The DNA for the CDR3 is TGTGCCAGCAGTTTATCGCGTCTGGGACCACTTAACCTGGCAAGGGGCTACACCTTC.

A few counts support this clone. This chain links TRBV28 with TRBJ1-5; D uncertain. The CDR3 spans 12 residues. Germline assignment: CDR1 MDHEN and CDR2 SYDVKM. V was pared by 5 bases and J by 6 bases, with 8 bases between. The CDR3, as DNA: TGTGCCAGCAGTCCGCAAGGTCAGCCCCAGCATTTT. Its protein is CASSPQGQPQHF.

The chain recombines TRBV21-1 with TRBJ2-7; the table gives TRBD2 as D, unverified against the DNA. TRBV21-1 is marked as a pseudogene. The CDR3 extends over 15 amino acids. CDR3 coding DNA: TGTGCCAGCAGCAGACTAGCGGGACCCACCTACGAGCAGTACTTC. Its protein product is CASSRLAGPTYEQYF.

The rearrangement links TRBV29-1 to TRBJ2-5; D may be TRBD2 (5 bases). This CDR3 is 11 amino acids long. CDR1 is SQVTM, CDR2 ANQGSEA, per germline. Trimming left V 4 bases short and J 5 bases short, with 8 bases between. In DNA form, the CDR3 reads TGCAGCGTTGGGCCGGGGGAGACCCAGTACTTC. It codes for CSVGPGETQYF.

The V call is TRBV30, the J call TRBJ2-2; 9 bases are a match to TRBD2. Germline V gene lookup returns CDR1 GTSNPN and CDR2 SVGIG (reference sequence). V gave up 4 bases and J gave up 0 bases; unmatched junction bases: 9. The CDR3 totals 17 residues. CDR3 coding DNA: TGTGCCTGGACCAAAGGCAGCGGGAGGTCGAACACCGGGGAGCTGTTTTTT. Its protein product is CAWTKGSGRSNTGELFF.

V and J are TRBV7-2 and TRBJ2-7; D not certain. Trimming cost V 1 base and J 0 bases, with 1 base left between them. This CDR3 spans 12 amino acids. Germline-derived CDR1 and CDR2 are SGHTA and FQGNSA. CDR3 region: CASSLGSYEQYF. The CDR3 DNA reads as TGTGCCAGCAGCTTAGGCTCCTACGAGCAGTACTTC.

This chain connects TRBV7-6 to TRBJ2-2, with 8 nucleotides matching TRBD2. Germline CDR1 is SGHVS and CDR2 is FNYEAQ. The V and J ends lost 7 bases and 1 base, in that order; junction bases with no gene match: 17. This CDR3 comprises 19 residues. The CDR3 sequence: CASIIIRYNGRENTGELFF. The CDR3 region has the DNA TGTGCCAGCATCATCATTAGGTACAACGGGAGGGAGAACACCGGGGAGCTGTTTTTT. The whole variable domain, remainder taken from reference TRBV7-6 and TRBJ2-2, is GAGVSQSPRYKVTKRGQDVALRCDPISGHVSLYWYRQALGQGPEFLTYFNYEAQQDKSGLPNDRFSAERPEGSISTLTIQRTEQRDSAMYRCASIIIRYNGRENTGELFFGEGSRLTVL.

CDR3: CASSTQGAFYEQYF. The DNA for the CDR3 is TGTGCCAGCAGTACCCAGGGGGCCTTCTACGAGCAGTACTTC. The chain carries TRBV27 and TRBJ2-7, with 8 positions matching TRBD1. CDR3 length: 14 residues. The junction had 6 bases not matched to a gene; V was cut back by 5 bases and J by 3 bases. The germline V gene encodes CDR1 MNHEY and CDR2 SMNVEV (reference sequence).

The chain is built from TRBV7-9 and TRBJ2-7; possibly TRBD1 or TRBD2 for D (5 bases each). V was clipped by 3 bases and J by 5 bases, with 11 bases between them. The CDR3 length is 13 residues. Germline V gives CDR1 SEHNR, CDR2 FQNEAQ (reference sequence). The CDR3 loop is CASSFGGRDEQYF. The CDR3 region has the DNA TGTGCCAGCAGCTTTGGGGGAAGGGACGAGCAGTACTTC.

This sequence joins TRBV19 and TRBJ1-2; TRBD1 is a possible D gene (5 bases). From germline, CDR1 is LNHDA and CDR2 SQIVND (reference sequence). V was shortened by 6 bases and J by 0 bases, with 8 bases between the two germline ends. The CDR3 runs 13 residues. The CDR3 here is CASRWGTNYGYTF. The CDR3 nucleotides are TGTGCCAGTAGATGGGGGACTAACTATGGCTACACCTTC.